A single T cell receptor (beta chain) is shown here with its context. It lacks a known antigen. No base qualities exist here, and no much larger clone lies one base off it. The record originates from a study of Ad26.COV2.S vaccination and SARS-CoV-2 variants (dated by TCRdb to the early 2020s). A note on the overall study: Donors in the vaccine arm were drawn from COV1001, a phase I-IIa trial of Ad26.COV2.S in healthy adults that was multicentre, randomized, double-blind and placebo-controlled. Blinding of investigators to trial group allocation was maintained during experiments and outcome assessment. A total of 32 samples were included in the TCR-sequenced set, comprising about 20 Ad26.COV2.S vaccine recipients, 5 placebo recipients and 8 SARS-CoV-2 convalescent individuals. The specificity and breadth of SARS-CoV-2-reactive T cell receptors after Ad26.COV2.S vaccination were assessed by TCRbeta repertoire sequencing. Ad26.COV2.S was administered intramuscularly at a dose of 5x10^10 or 1x10^11 viral particles, either as one shot or as two shots given 56 days apart. Trial participants were randomized into five groups of five: low-dose or high-dose Ad26.COV2.S given once or twice, or placebo on both occasions.

The treatment or condition label, read with the paper, signifies: 15 to 20 received Ad26.COV2.S at low or high dose, single or two shots; a few received placebo; per-sample allocation not given. For vaccine and placebo recipients, the sequenced repertoires came from samples collected on day 63 after the first injection. Between 29 July and 7 August 2020, Cohort 1b enrolled 25 adults aged 18-55 years at one site in Boston, USA. As a vaccine, Ad26.COV2.S was a replication-incompetent adenovirus type 26 vector that expressed a prefusion-stabilized SARS-CoV-2 spike protein derived from the original Wuhan strain. The immunoSEQ Assay was used to sequence TCRbeta CDR3 regions. After extraction, genomic DNA underwent amplification by bias-controlled multiplex PCR, followed by high-throughput sequencing. For the original study's pipeline: To quantify the absolute abundance of every unique TCRbeta CDR3 region, sequences were collapsed and filtered. T cell fraction was estimated by normalizing TCRbeta template counts to usable DNA, with usable DNA measured through amplification of reference genes found in all nucleated cells. Repertoire TCRs were annotated as SARS-CoV-2-specific when V gene, CDR3 amino acid sequence and J gene were exactly matched to a known reactive TCR set. MIRA supplied the reference SARS-CoV-2 TCR set, which was filtered for enrichment in COVID-19-positive ImmuneCODE repertoires so that public or cross-reactive TCRs were removed. Drawing on the MIRA antigens, annotated TCRs were analysed further at the level of specific ORF or position within ORF. Depth was the summed frequency of annotated unique rearrangements, while breadth was defined as annotated unique rearrangements over total unique productive rearrangements. Two-sided Wilcoxon rank-sum tests were applied when comparing TCR breadth between groups. Held by TCRdb, this immuneACCESS table contains in-frame sequences only and omits some clones. Under half of the omission traces to an unresolved V gene where checked; the cause of the rest is unknown. The V and J calls and clone size come from that table; D and trimming were worked out from the DNA. Present in this sample are 450,000 to 550,000 clones, roughly nine tenths of which were seen just once. The top ten clonotypes cover 2.5% of the sample.

The CDR3 goes from the cysteine to the phenylalanine over 15 residues. Only the CDR3 part of the read is kept: 45 bases, read in frame from the first base. The CDR1 and CDR2 encoded by the germline V gene (reference sequence) are SEHNR and FQNEAQ. The junction shows trimming of 5 bases on V and 3 bases on J, plus 15 bases between the germline ends. Here is what the overall study found, with its caveats: Non-spike TCR breadth was comparable between vaccine and placebo recipients, consistent with the vaccine containing only spike. The authors noted that the TCR breadth and depth analyses may have underestimated total T cell responses. After vaccination, spike-specific CD8+ and CD4+ T cell responses were reported to show substantial breadth. Spike-specific TCR breadth was higher in Ad26.COV2.S recipients than in placebo recipients (P = 0.0014). The study lacked the statistical power to compare responses across vaccine doses or regimens.

The sample in question was peripheral blood, obtained in a trial of Ad26.COV2.S vaccine versus placebo. The clonotype comes from a person between 18 and 60 years old who received the Ad26.COV2.S COVID-19 vaccine or a placebo. Recombination linked TRBV7-9 to TRBJ2-3; the D gene is unclear. The encoded CDR3 is CASSLEIAGTDTQYF. The nucleotide sequence is TGTGCCAGCAGCCTCGAAATAGCTGGAACAGATACGCAGTATTTT.